The clone carrying this TCR beta chain was recorded once. The antigen is unknown. This CDR3 is built from 13 residues. The germline V and J ends were trimmed by 3 bases and 10 bases, with 13 bases remaining between them. Germline V CDR1 and CDR2: LNHDA, SQIVND (reference sequence). The data belong to a study of monozygotic twins with cystic fibrosis. Study-wide results and limits: Median Simpson clonality of 0.0095 suggested naive T cells predominated.

Data came from immunoSEQ multiplex PCR; TCRdb stores just in-frame clones and leaves some out. The sample includes fewer than 20,000 clones, around 97% of them seen just once. Sequenced: blood. The chain couples TRBV19 to TRBJ2-1, with D perhaps given as TRBD1 or TRBD2 (5 bases each). This TCR derives from a woman aged 30 to 39 with cystic fibrosis. CDR3 sequence: CASSIEGLGEQFF. CDR3 nucleotides: TGTGCCAGTAGTATTGAGGGGCTGGGAGAGCAGTTCTTC. Drawing the rest from reference TRBV19 and TRBJ2-1, the complete variable domain is DGGITQSPKYLFRKEGQNVTLSCEQNLNHDAMYWYRQDPGQGLRLIYYSQIVNDFQKGDIAEGYSVSREKKESFPLTVTSAQKNPTAFYLCASSIEGLGEQFFGPGTRLTVL.